Each of the 22 T cell receptor beta chains below was sequenced from the same sample in a study of Graves' ophthalmopathy and Graves' hyperthyroidism. For repertoire sequencing, the TCR beta CDR3 regions were amplified from RNA transcripts. Second-round multiplex PCR followed a first-round RT-PCR using HTBI primers. TCRdb ran MiXCR on the multiplex PCR reads and lists one entry per CDR3 protein. The sample shows approximately 700,000 distinct CDR3 sequences, 40% of them seen only once. The sample consisted of peripheral blood. These receptors originate from an adult man with Graves' ophthalmopathy.

As concerns this clonotype: Since no conserved phenylalanine or tryptophan closes the CDR3, a read error is the likely cause. The chain couples TRBV7-9 to TRBJ2-5; D perhaps matches TRBD2 (5 bases). CDR1 is SEHNR and CDR2 is FQNEAQ in the germline V gene (reference sequence). There are 15 residues in the CDR3. Deletions cut 2 bases from V and 2 bases from J, with 12 bases between. CDR3 sequence: CASSLIAGEQETQYL. The DNA of the CDR3 is TGTGCCAGCAGCTTAATAGCCGGGGAGCAAGAGACCCAGTACCTC.

This clonotype was recorded many times. The gene calls are TRBV29-1 and TRBJ2-7; D remains unclear. With 4 bases removed from V and 1 base from J, the gap between germline ends came to 8 bases. Germline CDR1 SQVTM, CDR2 ANQGSEA. The CDR3 spans 12 residues. This CDR3 reads CSVATISYEQYF. CDR3 bases: TGCAGCGTTGCGACGATTTCCTACGAGCAGTACTTC.

With respect to this clonotype: Germline and junction disagree at one end, which may indicate a read error. V is TRBV10-3 and J is TRBJ2-7; TRBD2 is a possible D gene (6 bases). Germline CDR1 is ENHRY and CDR2 is SYGVKD. The CDR3 covers 13 residues. CDR3 DNA: TGTGCCAGCAGTTACAATACGGGGGACGAGCAGTACTTC. It encodes CASSYNTGDEQYF.

The V call is TRBV20-1, the J call TRBJ1-1, with D maybe TRBD1 (5 bases). Germline V gives CDR1 DFQATT, CDR2 SNEGSKA (reference sequence). V was cut by 5 bases and J by 0 bases, with 19 bases left in between. The CDR3 runs 16 residues. As DNA, the CDR3 is TGCAGTGCTCCCCCTAATGGCCGGGGCATGAACACTGAAGCTTTCTTT. This encodes CSAPPNGRGMNTEAFF.

This clonotype was recorded many times. V gene TRBV7-8 combines with J gene TRBJ2-7; 8 bases fit TRBD2. The V gene's germline CDR1 is SGHVS and CDR2 FQNEAQ. The CDR3 is 15 amino acids. V shed 0 bases, J shed 0 bases, and the junction held 1 base outside the gene matches. CDR3 DNA sequence: TGTGCCAGCAGCTTAGCCGGGACTAGCTCCTACGAGCAGTACTTC. Translated, it gives CASSLAGTSSYEQYF.

As to this clonotype: A much larger clone differs by one base, so this may be a read error. Likely a read error: the CDR3 ends without its conserved phenylalanine or tryptophan. V usage is TRBV29-1 and J usage is TRBJ1-2; D is possibly TRBD1 (6 bases). Trimming shortened V by 5 bases and J by 4 bases, and 14 bases separated the two germline ends. The CDR3 sequence is 13 residues long. The germline CDR1 and CDR2 sequences are SQVTM and ANQGSEA. The CDR3 sequence is CSVKGTRSYGYTL. The CDR3, as DNA: TGCAGCGTTAAAGGGACAAGGAGCTATGGCTACACCCTC.

At least ten counts were recorded for this clonotype. The rearrangement joins TRBV7-9 to TRBJ2-5; a possible D gene is TRBD2 (6 bases). CDR3 length: 15 amino acids. Germline V lookup: CDR1 SEHNR, CDR2 FQNEAQ (reference sequence). V was shortened by 3 bases and J by 5 bases, with 16 bases between the two germline ends. This CDR3 reads CASSFYVRDFETQYF. CDR3 DNA sequence: TGTGCCAGCAGCTTCTATGTGCGGGATTTCGAGACCCAGTACTTC.

The chain links TRBV25-1 to TRBJ2-2, with 7 bases lining up with TRBD2. This CDR3 contains 16 residues. Germline V gene sequence: CDR1 MGHDK, CDR2 SYGVNS. The J segment lost 3 bases and the V segment lost 5 bases, leaving 9 bases of the junction unmatched. CDR3 coding DNA: TGTGCCAGCAGTTACTCGTCGGGGGGATACACCGGGGAGCTGTTTTTT. Translated, it gives CASSYSSGGYTGELFF. Variable domain in full (rest from reference TRBV25-1 and TRBJ2-2): EADIYQTPRYLVIGTGKKITLECSQTMGHDKMYWYQQDPGMELHLIHYSYGVNSTEKGDLSSESTVSRIRTEHFPLTLESARPSHTSQYLCASSYSSGGYTGELFFGEGSRLTVL.

V and J are TRBV25-1 and TRBJ1-2; D gene uncertain. The CDR3 loop spans 13 amino acids. Trimming removed 10 bases from V and 3 bases from J, with 15 bases in between. The germline CDR1 and CDR2 sequences are MGHDK and SYGVNS. In nucleotides, the CDR3 is TGTGCCACGGTGGGAGGGAGGGACTATGGCTACACCTTC. Translated, it gives CATVGGRDYGYTF.

J is TRBJ1-4 and V is TRBV10-3, with 9 bases fitting TRBD1. The CDR3 loop spans 17 amino acids. Germline V gene lookup returns CDR1 ENHRY and CDR2 SYGVKD. Losses at the gene ends were 3 bases for V and 5 bases for J; bases not matched to a gene: 10. DNA of the CDR3: TGTGCCATCAGTGACGCCCCGGGGACAGGGCGGAATGAAAAACTGTTTTTT. Its protein is CAISDAPGTGRNEKLFF.

This rearrangement joins TRBV7-3 to TRBJ2-5, with 11 bases that match TRBD2. J was trimmed by 3 bases and V by 0 bases; bases with no gene match: 3. The CDR3 contains 16 residues. Germline CDR1 reads SGHTA; CDR2 reads FQGTGA. CDR3 nucleotide sequence: TGTGCCAGCAGCTTAACTAGCGGGGGGGGGAAAGAGACCCAGTACTTC. Its protein is CASSLTSGGGKETQYF.

In the case of this clonotype: With a much larger clone just one base away, this may be a read error. The V and J genes are TRBV10-2 and TRBJ1-2, with TRBD1 identical over 7 bases. This CDR3 has 13 residues. The germline V gene encodes CDR1 WSHSY and CDR2 SAAADI. CDR3 in amino acids: CAGSGGQSYGYTF. The CDR3 coding sequence is TGTGCCGGCAGTGGGGGACAGAGCTATGGCTACACCTTC.

This clonotype was counted ten times or more. The V and J genes are TRBV10-3 and TRBJ1-2; weak D call: TRBD1 (5 bases). Germline V lookup: CDR1 ENHRY, CDR2 SYGVKD. Trimming cost V 3 bases and J 3 bases, with 14 bases left between them. The CDR3 totals 15 residues. The CDR3 DNA sequence: TGTGCCATCAGTGACAAGGCAGGGTCGGACTATGGCTACACCTTC. Residues: CAISDKAGSDYGYTF.

V gene TRBV20-1 combines with J gene TRBJ2-7; the D gene is possibly TRBD2 (7 bases). V was clipped by 3 bases and J by 4 bases, with 19 bases between them. The CDR3 length is 15 residues. Germline V gene sequence: CDR1 DFQATT, CDR2 SNEGSKA (reference sequence). In DNA form, the CDR3 reads TGCAGTGCTAGTGGGGGGGGGGGGCCAGGGTACGAGCAGTACTTC. It is translated as CSASGGGGPGYEQYF.

This chain connects TRBV7-9 to TRBJ1-2; no firm D call. Germline loops: CDR1 SEHNR, CDR2 FQNEAQ (reference sequence). V gave up 6 bases and J gave up 4 bases, with 21 bases separating them. The CDR3 contains 16 residues. The CDR3 region has the DNA TGTGCCAGCAGTTTCATCCCGGCACTGCGCTTCTATGGCTACACCTTC. This gives the protein CASSFIPALRFYGYTF.

V gene TRBV20-1 combines with J gene TRBJ2-5; D is uncertain. Trimming removed 0 bases at V and 1 base at J, with 9 bases between. Germline values: CDR1 DFQATT, CDR2 SNEGSKA (reference sequence). The CDR3 consists of 14 residues. CDR3 bases: TGCAGTGCTAGAGATGTAACTATCCAAGAGACCCAGTACTTC. It encodes CSARDVTIQETQYF.

To note about this clonotype: Being one base from a much bigger clone, this may be a read error. CDR3 DNA sequence: TGTGCCAGTAAGGAACAAACCGGGAATGCTGAAGCTTTCTTT. It encodes CASKEQTGNAEAFF. This sequence joins TRBV19 and TRBJ1-1; D gene uncertain. CDR1 is LNHDA, CDR2 SQIVND, per germline (reference sequence). This CDR3 is built from 14 residues. The V end lost 7 bases, the J end lost 6 bases, and 18 bases lay between the germline ends. Full variable domain (remainder filled in from reference TRBV19 and TRBJ1-1): DGGITQSPKYLFRKEGQNVTLSCEQNLNHDAMYWYRQDPGQGLRLIYYSQIVNDFQKGDIAEGYSVSREKKESFPLTVTSAQKNPTAFYLCASKEQTGNAEAFFGQGTRLTVV.

This clonotype was seen at least ten times. This rearrangement joins TRBV7-9 to TRBJ2-5, with D unclear. The length of the CDR3 is 15 residues. CDR1 and CDR2 (germline): SEHNR, FQNEAQ (reference sequence). V lost 4 bases to trimming and J lost 4 bases, with 16 bases between them. Here the CDR3 DNA reads TGTGCCAGCAGCTATTCTGGGCACAGCGCAGAGACCCAGTACTTC. Protein sequence: CASSYSGHSAETQYF.

The chain carries TRBV7-9 and TRBJ1-4; 10 bases align to TRBD1. Germline V gives CDR1 SEHNR, CDR2 FQNEAQ (reference sequence). V lost 8 bases and J lost 13; bases outside the gene matches: 13. The CDR3 loop spans 14 amino acids. In DNA form, the CDR3 reads TGTGCCAGCTACGGGACAGGGGATCGGTCTGTACTGTTTTTT. Its protein product is CASYGTGDRSVLFF.

This clonotype has a handful of counts. The rearrangement links TRBV14 to TRBJ1-4; 9 bases match TRBD1. The CDR3 has 15 residues. Trimming cost V 5 bases and J 7 bases; bases outside gene matches: 8. CDR1 and CDR2 from the germline V gene are SGHDN and FVKESK. CDR3 sequence: CASSNTGGGTEKLFF. DNA of the CDR3: TGTGCCAGCAGCAACACAGGGGGCGGTACTGAAAAACTGTTTTTT.

In nucleotides, the CDR3 is TGTGCCACCACGGGACTGTCCTACGAGCAGTACTTC. Amino acids: CATTGLSYEQYF. The J gene is TRBJ2-7, the V gene TRBV10-3, with TRBD2 as a possible D gene (6 bases). CDR3 length equals 12 residues. The V end was cut by 10 bases, the J end by 1 base, with 11 bases between. Germline V gene data show CDR1 as ENHRY and CDR2 as SYGVKD.

This clonotype has a count of ten or more. The chain combines TRBV10-2 with TRBJ2-5, with a weak D call TRBD2 (6 bases). V was pared by 6 bases and J by 4 bases, with 18 bases between. The germline CDR1 and CDR2 sequences are WSHSY and SAAADI. The CDR3 runs to 15 residues. CDR3 nucleotide sequence: TGCGCCAGCAGATCGGAGGCTTGGAGGGGAGAGACCCAGTACTTC. Translation: CASRSEAWRGETQYF.